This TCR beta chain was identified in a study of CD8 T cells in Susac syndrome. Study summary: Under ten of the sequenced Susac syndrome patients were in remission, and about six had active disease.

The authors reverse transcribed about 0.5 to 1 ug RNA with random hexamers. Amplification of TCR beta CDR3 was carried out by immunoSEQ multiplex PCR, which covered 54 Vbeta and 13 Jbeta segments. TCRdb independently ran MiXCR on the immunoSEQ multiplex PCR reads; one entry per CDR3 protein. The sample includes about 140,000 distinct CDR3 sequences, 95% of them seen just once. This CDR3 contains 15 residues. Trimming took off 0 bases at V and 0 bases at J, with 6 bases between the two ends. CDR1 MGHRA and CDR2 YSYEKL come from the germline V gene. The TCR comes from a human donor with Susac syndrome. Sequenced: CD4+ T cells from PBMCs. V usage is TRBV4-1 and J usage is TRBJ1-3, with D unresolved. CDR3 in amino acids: CASSQDEDSGNTIYF. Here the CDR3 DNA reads TGCGCCAGCAGCCAAGATGAAGACTCTGGAAACACCATATATTTT.